This T cell receptor beta chain was captured in a study of T cells after yellow fever vaccination. TCRdb processed the 5' RACE reads anew with MiXCR; each CDR3 protein has one entry. The sample yields under 550,000 distinct CDR3 sequences, about a fifth seen once. CDR1 and CDR2 (germline): SNHLY, FYNNEI. The CDR3 length is 18 residues. With 3 bases removed from V and 2 bases from J, the gap between germline ends came to 20 bases. There are a few counts of this clonotype. The sample consisted of PBMCs, taken less than 25 days after the first yellow fever vaccination. This sequence joins TRBV2 and TRBJ1-5, with a possible D match to TRBD1 (5 bases). The receptor comes from a man between 18 and 29 years old who received the YFV17D yellow fever vaccine. In nucleotides, the CDR3 is TGTGCCAGCAGTGATCTTATCCCGGGGCAGGGCGGCAATCAGCCCCAGCATTTT. Amino acids: CASSDLIPGQGGNQPQHF.